The 18 T cell receptor beta chains below were found in one sample sequenced in a study of blood T cell repertoires in COVID-19. The assay was immunoSEQ multiplex PCR, and TCRdb's table has in-frame clones only and misses some. The repertoire holds over 450,000 clones, 70% to 90% seen once, with about 8.2% in the top ten. Sequencing was done on a sample of peripheral blood. The receptors come from a woman between 50 and 59 years old with COVID-19, enrolled during active disease.

The genes are TRBV9 and TRBJ1-4, with D perhaps TRBD1 (6 bases). Trimming took 0 bases from V and 10 from J, leaving 16 bases between them. Germline CDR1 SGDLS, CDR2 YYNGEE. This CDR3 is 15 amino acids long. This CDR3 is CASSVGGLPGGKLFF. As DNA, the CDR3 is TGTGCCAGCAGCGTAGGGGGGCTACCAGGTGGAAAACTGTTTTTT.

The J gene is TRBJ1-1, the V gene TRBV28; 10 nucleotides match TRBD1. V dropped 11 bases and J dropped 0; count of bases not matched to a gene: 12. The CDR3 has 16 amino acids. Germline V gene lookup returns CDR1 MDHEN and CDR2 SYDVKM. The CDR3 sequence: CALLRDRGFLNTEAFF. DNA of the CDR3: TGTGCCTTACTCCGGGACAGGGGTTTTCTGAACACTGAAGCTTTCTTT.

The CDR3 loop is CASSQDDLLGTIRDEQFF. The CDR3 DNA is TGCGCCAGCAGCCAAGACGATCTGCTCGGGACAATTCGGGATGAGCAGTTCTTC. J is TRBJ2-1 and V is TRBV4-1; a possible D gene is TRBD1 (6 bases). The length of the CDR3 is 18 residues. Per germline, CDR1 MGHRA and CDR2 YSYEKL. V lost 0 bases and J lost 8, with 23 bases in between.

The genes are TRBV6-5 and TRBJ1-1, with 8 bases that match TRBD1. The V gene's germline CDR1 is MNHEY and CDR2 SVGAGI. J was trimmed by 3 bases and V by 1 base; bases with no gene match: 4. The CDR3 contains 15 residues. DNA of the CDR3: TGTGCCAGCAGTTACTTAACAGGGGGAGACACTGAAGCTTTCTTT. It translates to CASSYLTGGDTEAFF.

About this clone itself: A read error may explain this, as a much larger clone is one base away. The chain couples TRBV6-5 to TRBJ1-6; 8 bases match TRBD1. Germline CDR1 reads MNHEY; CDR2 reads SVGAGI. The CDR3 contains 12 residues. Unmatched junction bases numbered 0, after V lost 6 bases and J lost 8 bases. The CDR3 nucleotides are TGTGCCAGCAGGACAGGGGATTCACCCCTCCACTTT. Protein sequence: CASRTGDSPLHF.

The gene calls are TRBV6-2 or TRBV6-3 and TRBJ1-2; D is unresolved. The CDR3 has 13 residues. V dropped 6 bases and J dropped 4 bases, with 12 bases sitting between them. The germline CDR1 and CDR2 sequences are MNHEY and SVGEGT. This chain's CDR3 is CASSPSVVYGYTF. As DNA, the CDR3 is TGTGCCAGCAGCCCATCAGTCGTCTATGGCTACACCTTC.

This chain links TRBV4-2 with TRBJ1-2; TRBD1 matches at 7 bases. The V gene end was trimmed by 4 bases and the J gene end by 7 bases; junction bases not matched to a gene: 12. From germline, CDR1 is LGHNA and CDR2 YNFKEQ. The CDR3 length is 15 residues. The CDR3 here is CASSPSNQGGSGYTF. CDR3 coding DNA: TGTGCCAGCAGCCCGTCAAATCAGGGGGGAAGTGGCTACACCTTC.

The chain joins TRBV5-5 to TRBJ2-7, with D possibly matching TRBD2 (6 bases). The CDR3 covers 11 residues. CDR1 is SGHKS, CDR2 YYEKEE, per germline (reference sequence). Trimming removed 4 bases from V and 7 bases from J, with 9 bases in between. The CDR3 region is CASSLGTEQYF. Written as DNA, the CDR3 is TGTGCCAGCAGCCTCGGGACTGAGCAGTACTTC.

The gene calls are TRBV5-8 and TRBJ1-6; D unclear. Germline CDR1 reads SGHTS; CDR2 reads YDEGEE. V was clipped by 2 bases and J by 1 base, with 10 bases between them. This CDR3 comprises 16 residues. The CDR3 spells CASSFERGSYNSPLHF. The DNA of the CDR3 is TGTGCCAGCAGCTTTGAACGGGGATCCTATAATTCACCCCTCCACTTT.

V is TRBV10-3 and J is TRBJ1-3; 9 bases line up with TRBD1. Per germline, CDR1 ENHRY and CDR2 SYGVKD. This CDR3 comprises 16 residues. V lost 2 bases to trimming and J lost 4 bases; unmatched junction nucleotides: 6. In nucleotides, the CDR3 is TGTGCCATCAGTGAGGCCCTGACAGGGGGAGGAAACACCATATATTTT. This translates into CAISEALTGGGNTIYF.

This rearrangement joins TRBV19 to TRBJ1-2; a possible D gene is TRBD1 (5 bases). This CDR3 spans 11 amino acids. V was pared by 8 bases and J by 4 bases, with 8 bases between. Germline V CDR1 and CDR2: LNHDA, SQIVND (reference sequence). CDR3 residues: CASWDFYGYTF. As DNA, the CDR3 is TGTGCCAGTTGGGACTTCTATGGCTACACCTTC. Full variable domain (outside the CDR3, taken from reference TRBV19 and TRBJ1-2): DGGITQSPKYLFRKEGQNVTLSCEQNLNHDAMYWYRQDPGQGLRLIYYSQIVNDFQKGDIAEGYSVSREKKESFPLTVTSAQKNPTAFYLCASWDFYGYTFGSGTRLTVV.

This clone was observed a few times. The chain couples TRBV11-2 to TRBJ1-1, with D hard to call. V lost 2 bases to trimming and J lost 4 bases, with 11 bases between them. The CDR3 loop spans 14 amino acids. CDR1 and CDR2 (germline): SGHAT, FQNNGV. The CDR3 sequence is CASSLLKRGTEAFF. The CDR3 DNA reads TGTGCCAGCAGCTTACTGAAACGGGGCACTGAAGCTTTCTTT.

This chain links TRBV6-2 or TRBV6-3 with TRBJ2-3; 8 bases line up with TRBD2. Germline trimming cut 6 bases from V and 3 bases from J; bases unmatched to any gene: 8. From germline, CDR1 is MNHEY and CDR2 SVGEGT. This CDR3 spans 15 amino acids. CDR3 residues: CASSPRLALTDTQYF. The CDR3 coding sequence is TGTGCCAGCAGCCCAAGACTAGCGCTAACAGATACGCAGTATTTT.

The chain couples TRBV18 to TRBJ2-7, with a possible D match to TRBD1 (6 bases). V was clipped by 8 bases and J by 5 bases, with 19 bases between them. Germline-derived CDR1 and CDR2 are KGHSH and LQKENI. This CDR3 has 14 amino acids. For the CDR3, the DNA is TGTGCCAGCGAAGCAACCGGGACAATCAACGAGCAGTACTTC. Translating it yields CASEATGTINEQYF.

The chain uses TRBV5-1 and TRBJ2-7, with 7 bases matching TRBD1. The CDR3 totals 14 residues. Trimming removed 2 bases from V and 5 bases from J; junction bases left unmatched: 7. Germline V CDR1 and CDR2: SGHRS, YFSETQ. CDR3 amino acids: CASSFTGASHEQYF. The CDR3 DNA reads as TGCGCCAGCAGCTTTACAGGGGCGAGCCACGAGCAGTACTTC.

The chain combines TRBV5-4 with TRBJ1-4; 8 bases agree with TRBD1. This CDR3 has 15 amino acids. Germline values: CDR1 SGHNT, CDR2 YYREEE (reference sequence). Trimming at V came to 2 bases and at J to 8 bases, leaving 8 bases not matched to a gene. CDR3 in amino acids: CASSFGQGEGEKLFF. The CDR3 DNA is TGTGCCAGCAGCTTCGGACAGGGAGAAGGGGAAAAACTGTTTTTT.

The count of this clone is one. The genes are TRBV5-4 and TRBJ1-4; 9 bases line up with TRBD1. CDR3 length: 17 amino acids. CDR1 and CDR2 (germline): SGHNT, YYREEE (reference sequence). V lost 0 bases to trimming and J lost 5 bases; unmatched junction nucleotides: 8. The CDR3 coding sequence is TGTGCCAGCAGCTTGGGTCCTGGGACAGGGCTCAATGAAAAACTGTTTTTT. It codes for CASSLGPGTGLNEKLFF. The entire variable domain, with the rest obtained from reference TRBV5-4 and TRBJ1-4, is as follows: ETGVTQSPTHLIKTRGQQVTLRCSSQSGHNTVSWYQQALGQGPQFIFQYYREEENGRGNFPPRFSGLQFPNYSSELNVNALELDDSALYLCASSLGPGTGLNEKLFFGSGTQLSVL.

The genes are TRBV4-2 and TRBJ1-1; 10 nucleotides agree with TRBD1. The trim removed 1 base at V and 3 bases at J, leaving 2 bases unmatched. The CDR3 is made up of 15 amino acids. Per germline, CDR1 LGHNA and CDR2 YNFKEQ. The CDR3 sequence is CASSQVGQGDTEAFF. CDR3 nucleotide sequence: TGTGCCAGCAGCCAAGTAGGACAGGGGGACACTGAAGCTTTCTTT.